The rows below give T cell receptor beta chains drawn from one sample of a study of blood T cell repertoires in COVID-19. Sequencing used immunoSEQ multiplex PCR; TCRdb keeps in-frame clones, though not all of them. The sample lists fewer than 250,000 clones; 80% to 85% were seen once. Sequencing used peripheral blood. These TCRs come from a man aged 25-40 years with active or convalescent COVID-19. Both conserved end residues are part of each CDR3. Fields, in order: D gene, clone size, V gene, J gene, CDR3 DNA, CDR3 protein. D genes are given only for firm matches. A row's size may be missing; if present it is once, few, many or a size class.

d_gene: TRBD2; abundance: -; v_gene: TRBV5-1; j_gene: TRBJ2-1; CDR3nt: TGCGCCAGCAGTATCCTAGCGGGTTACAATGAGCAGTTCTTC; CDR3aa: CASSILAGYNEQFF
d_gene: TRBD2; abundance: -; v_gene: TRBV28; j_gene: TRBJ2-7; CDR3nt: TGTGCCAGCAGTTCTCGACCCGGACTAGCGGGAGTAGTAGAGCAGTACTTC; CDR3aa: CASSSRPGLAGVVEQYF
d_gene: TRBD1; abundance: -; v_gene: TRBV5-1; j_gene: TRBJ2-5; CDR3nt: TGCGCCAGCAAGGGACAGGGGGCCTCGGGGACCCAGTACTTC; CDR3aa: CASKGQGASGTQYF
d_gene: TRBD1; abundance: -; v_gene: TRBV6-2/TRBV6-3; j_gene: TRBJ1-2; CDR3nt: TGTGCCAGCAGTCTGACCTCCGGGACAGTCTATGGCTACACCTTC; CDR3aa: CASSLTSGTVYGYTF
d_gene: TRBD1; abundance: -; v_gene: TRBV5-1; j_gene: TRBJ1-3; CDR3nt: TGCGCCAGCAGCTTGTCTCCTCAGGGACAGGGGGGGTACACCATATATTTT; CDR3aa: CASSLSPQGQGGYTIYF
d_gene: -; abundance: -; v_gene: TRBV28; j_gene: TRBJ1-1; CDR3nt: TGTGCCAGCAGTTTGCAGAGGATAGCTTTCTTT; CDR3aa: CASSLQRIAFF
d_gene: -; abundance: -; v_gene: TRBV6-6; j_gene: TRBJ1-4; CDR3nt: TGTGCCAGCACGACGGGTAGTAATGAAAAACTGTTTTTT; CDR3aa: CASTTGSNEKLFF
d_gene: TRBD2; abundance: -; v_gene: TRBV5-4; j_gene: TRBJ2-1; CDR3nt: TGTGCCAGCAGCCCTAGCGGGAGTTCCTACAATGAGCAGTTCTTC; CDR3aa: CASSPSGSSYNEQFF
d_gene: -; abundance: -; v_gene: TRBV6-5; j_gene: TRBJ1-2; CDR3nt: TGTGCCAGCACCAACAGGGAGGGGAACTATGGCTACACCTTC; CDR3aa: CASTNREGNYGYTF
d_gene: -; abundance: -; v_gene: TRBV27; j_gene: TRBJ2-7; CDR3nt: TGTGCCAGCAGTTCCGGGACACTTATGTACGAGCAGTACTTC; CDR3aa: CASSSGTLMYEQYF
d_gene: -; abundance: -; v_gene: TRBV7-3; j_gene: TRBJ1-1; CDR3nt: TGTGCCAGCAGCTTGTCCGGGGGGAACACTGAAGCTTTCTTT; CDR3aa: CASSLSGGNTEAFF
d_gene: -; abundance: -; v_gene: TRBV29-1; j_gene: TRBJ2-1; CDR3nt: TGCAGCGGTGACCGGGACTCAACCAATGAGCAGTTCTTC; CDR3aa: CSGDRDSTNEQFF
d_gene: -; abundance: -; v_gene: TRBV19; j_gene: TRBJ1-1; CDR3nt: TGTGCCAGTAGTATCGATGGGAGGAACACTGAAGCTTTCTTT; CDR3aa: CASSIDGRNTEAFF
d_gene: -; abundance: -; v_gene: TRBV7-2; j_gene: TRBJ1-6; CDR3nt: TGTGCCAGCAGCCTCCGGGACTCAAGCTCCTATAATTCACCCCTCCACTTT; CDR3aa: CASSLRDSSSYNSPLHF
d_gene: TRBD1; abundance: -; v_gene: TRBV11-2; j_gene: TRBJ2-1; CDR3nt: TGTGCCAGCAGCCGACAGGGGACAACACTTTACAATGAGCAGTTCTTC; CDR3aa: CASSRQGTTLYNEQFF
d_gene: -; abundance: -; v_gene: TRBV15; j_gene: TRBJ2-2; CDR3nt: TGTGCCACCAGCTCCGGGGGTTTCGGGGAGCTGTTTTTT; CDR3aa: CATSSGGFGELFF
d_gene: TRBD1; abundance: -; v_gene: TRBV19; j_gene: TRBJ2-3; CDR3nt: TGTGCCAGTGCCGACAGGGGGCAAGATACGCAGTATTTT; CDR3aa: CASADRGQDTQYF
d_gene: -; abundance: -; v_gene: TRBV27; j_gene: TRBJ2-2; CDR3nt: TGTGCCAGCAGATACGGGGGGCGGGTTAACACCGGGGAGCTGTTTTTT; CDR3aa: CASRYGGRVNTGELFF
d_gene: TRBD1; abundance: -; v_gene: TRBV13; j_gene: TRBJ2-7; CDR3nt: TGTGCCAGCAGCCGTCGGGACAGGCCCTTCTACGAGCAGTACTTC; CDR3aa: CASSRRDRPFYEQYF
d_gene: TRBD1; abundance: -; v_gene: TRBV7-9; j_gene: TRBJ1-1; CDR3nt: TGTGCCAGCAGACAACGACAGGGGGCCGGCACTGAAGCTTTCTTT; CDR3aa: CASRQRQGAGTEAFF
d_gene: -; abundance: -; v_gene: TRBV13; j_gene: TRBJ2-7; CDR3nt: TGTGCCAGCAGCTTTCAAAACTCCCTATCCTACGAGCAGTACTTC; CDR3aa: CASSFQNSLSYEQYF
d_gene: TRBD2; abundance: few; v_gene: TRBV4-1; j_gene: TRBJ2-7; CDR3nt: TGCGCCAGCAGCTCTAGCGGGAGCTCCTACGAGCAGTACTTC; CDR3aa: CASSSSGSSYEQYF
d_gene: -; abundance: -; v_gene: TRBV7-9; j_gene: TRBJ2-2; CDR3nt: TGTGCCAGCAGCTTAGATACACCGGGACTGAACACCGGGGAGCTGTTTTTT; CDR3aa: CASSLDTPGLNTGELFF
d_gene: TRBD1; abundance: -; v_gene: TRBV10-1; j_gene: TRBJ1-6; CDR3nt: TGCGCCAGCAGCCAGGGACAGGGGTATAATTCACCCCTCCACTTT; CDR3aa: CASSQGQGYNSPLHF
d_gene: TRBD2; abundance: -; v_gene: TRBV28; j_gene: TRBJ2-5; CDR3nt: TGTGCCAGCTCTATGGCCTCAGCGGGGGGACAAGAGACCCAGTACTTC; CDR3aa: CASSMASAGGQETQYF
d_gene: -; abundance: -; v_gene: TRBV5-1; j_gene: TRBJ1-5; CDR3nt: TGCGCCAGCAGCTCCGGTTTCAATCAGCCCCAGCATTTT; CDR3aa: CASSSGFNQPQHF
d_gene: -; abundance: -; v_gene: TRBV28; j_gene: TRBJ2-7; CDR3nt: TGTGCCAGCAGTTTTGGGTCGGCAGGAGGACTCTACGAGCAGTACTTC; CDR3aa: CASSFGSAGGLYEQYF
d_gene: -; abundance: -; v_gene: TRBV27; j_gene: TRBJ2-1; CDR3nt: TGTGCCAGCAGTTTCAGCGGCCCCGGCATAGGTGAGCAGTTCTTC; CDR3aa: CASSFSGPGIGEQFF
d_gene: TRBD1; abundance: -; v_gene: TRBV5-1; j_gene: TRBJ2-5; CDR3nt: TGCGCCAGCAGCACGGGACAGTCCAAAGAGACCCAGTACTTC; CDR3aa: CASSTGQSKETQYF
d_gene: TRBD1; abundance: once; v_gene: TRBV28; j_gene: TRBJ1-4; CDR3nt: TGTGCCAGCAGCACGACAGGGATCCTTAATGAAAAACTGTTTTTT; CDR3aa: CASSTTGILNEKLFF
d_gene: TRBD2; abundance: once; v_gene: TRBV11-1; j_gene: TRBJ2-3; CDR3nt: TGTGCCAGCAGCTTAGTAGCGGGCCTGGGGGGAGATACGCAGTATTTT; CDR3aa: CASSLVAGLGGDTQYF
d_gene: -; abundance: -; v_gene: TRBV18; j_gene: TRBJ2-2; CDR3nt: TGTGCCAGCTCACCACCGGGGCGGAACACCGGGGAGCTGTTTTTT; CDR3aa: CASSPPGRNTGELFF
d_gene: -; abundance: -; v_gene: TRBV28; j_gene: TRBJ2-5; CDR3nt: TGTGCCAGCAGATCAAACAGGGGGGGCTCGAGAGAGACCCAGTACTTC; CDR3aa: CASRSNRGGSRETQYF
d_gene: -; abundance: -; v_gene: TRBV6-1; j_gene: TRBJ1-2; CDR3nt: TGTGCCAGCAGTGAAGCGGGGGCAGGTGTTTATGGCTACACCTTC; CDR3aa: CASSEAGAGVYGYTF
d_gene: TRBD2; abundance: -; v_gene: TRBV19; j_gene: TRBJ2-3; CDR3nt: TGTGCCAGTAGTATGACTAGCGGGGGACGAGATACGCAGTATTTT; CDR3aa: CASSMTSGGRDTQYF
d_gene: TRBD1; abundance: -; v_gene: TRBV7-6; j_gene: TRBJ2-2; CDR3nt: TGTGCCAGCAGCCAAGACAGGGGGGTGACCGGGGAGCTGTTTTTT; CDR3aa: CASSQDRGVTGELFF
d_gene: TRBD2; abundance: -; v_gene: TRBV2; j_gene: TRBJ2-1; CDR3nt: TGTGCCAGCAGGCACGGGACTAGCTTAGATGAGCAGTTCTTC; CDR3aa: CASRHGTSLDEQFF
d_gene: -; abundance: -; v_gene: TRBV7-9; j_gene: TRBJ1-2; CDR3nt: TGTGCCAGCAGCTTGTTTGAGGCTGACGGCGGGGGTGGCTACACCTTC; CDR3aa: CASSLFEADGGGGYTF
d_gene: -; abundance: -; v_gene: TRBV7-6; j_gene: TRBJ2-3; CDR3nt: TGTGCCAGCAGCTCCCCACTACCAGGGAGCACAGATACGCAGTATTTT; CDR3aa: CASSSPLPGSTDTQYF
d_gene: -; abundance: -; v_gene: TRBV27; j_gene: TRBJ1-1; CDR3nt: TGTGCCAGCAGTTTATATGGGAGGGAGAGGACTGAGGCTTTCTTT; CDR3aa: CASSLYGRERTEAFF
d_gene: TRBD1; abundance: -; v_gene: TRBV27; j_gene: TRBJ1-2; CDR3nt: TGTGCCAGCAGCCTTAAGTCAGGGGGCGGCTATGGCTACACCTTC; CDR3aa: CASSLKSGGGYGYTF
d_gene: -; abundance: -; v_gene: TRBV9; j_gene: TRBJ1-5; CDR3nt: TGTGCCAGTTCCAAGGGGGGGGACCGCAATCAGCCCCAGCATTTT; CDR3aa: CASSKGGDRNQPQHF
d_gene: -; abundance: few; v_gene: TRBV19; j_gene: TRBJ1-3; CDR3nt: TGTGCCAGTAGTAAGGGGCAGGCTGGAAACACCATATATTTT; CDR3aa: CASSKGQAGNTIYF
d_gene: -; abundance: -; v_gene: TRBV6-2/TRBV6-3; j_gene: TRBJ1-5; CDR3nt: TGTGCCAGCAGTTACTCGTCAGGGGGCAATCAGCCCCAGCATTTT; CDR3aa: CASSYSSGGNQPQHF
d_gene: -; abundance: -; v_gene: TRBV6-5; j_gene: TRBJ1-1; CDR3nt: TGTGCCAGCAGTTACGGTCCTATGAACACTGAAGCTTTCTTT; CDR3aa: CASSYGPMNTEAFF
d_gene: -; abundance: -; v_gene: TRBV6-5; j_gene: TRBJ1-3; CDR3nt: TGTGCCAGCACCATTAGCCGGAGCTCTGGAAACACCATATATTTT; CDR3aa: CASTISRSSGNTIYF
d_gene: -; abundance: -; v_gene: TRBV11-2; j_gene: TRBJ2-1; CDR3nt: TGTGCCAGCAATCCGAGCGGGTTACACAATGAGCAGTTCTTC; CDR3aa: CASNPSGLHNEQFF
d_gene: TRBD2; abundance: once; v_gene: TRBV6-6; j_gene: TRBJ2-3; CDR3nt: TGTGCCAGCAGTCATATCCCCCGGACTAGCGGGAGGGGGGATACGCAGTATTTT; CDR3aa: CASSHIPRTSGRGDTQYF
d_gene: TRBD1; abundance: -; v_gene: TRBV30; j_gene: TRBJ2-5; CDR3nt: TGTGCACAGGACAGGCCTGGCGGGACCCAGTACTTC; CDR3aa: CAQDRPGGTQYF